This T cell receptor (beta chain) comes out of a study of blood T cell repertoires in COVID-19. Study overall: Acute and convalescent COVID-19 samples came from the United States, Italy and Spain.

How the authors handled the data: How many nucleated cells were present was estimated from reference gene primer amplification. TCRdb's copy holds only in-frame clones and misses some; the assay was immunoSEQ multiplex PCR. V and J calls and clone size follow that table, whereas D and trimming were derived from the DNA. The sample records more than 350,000 clones, approximately 87% being singletons. Recovered status applied to Cohort 3 donors who had two consecutive negative PCRs. It also applied to those with clearance or with symptom resolution. The TCR comes from a woman aged 50 to 60 who had recovered from COVID-19. Specimen: PBMCs or T cells enriched from blood (not recorded which).

CDR3 DNA: TGTGCCAGCAGTTCCAGGGGATCTGGGGCCAACGTCCTGACTTTC. Its translation: CASSSRGSGANVLTF. This chain connects TRBV2 to TRBJ2-6, with a weak D call TRBD1 (6 bases). Germline loops: CDR1 SNHLY, CDR2 FYNNEI. The CDR3 covers 15 residues. The V and J ends lost 5 bases and 1 base respectively, with 9 bases between them.